The 30 T cell receptor beta chains below come from one sample, sequenced in a study of cytomegalovirus exposure and HLA in healthy donors. 60 Vbeta and 13 Jbeta primers were used in PCR. Clones were read by immunoSEQ multiplex PCR, and TCRdb kept only the in-frame ones, dropping some. In total, the table holds tens of thousands of clones. The specimen was PBMCs. The receptors come from a man between 25 and 39 years old in good health and CMV-seropositive.

The chain is built from TRBV30 and TRBJ1-1; 8 bases are a match to TRBD1. Trimming took 4 bases from V and 4 from J; bases not matched to a gene: 8. This CDR3 has 14 residues. Germline CDR1 reads GTSNPN; CDR2 reads SVGIG (reference sequence). CDR3: CAWTRRGRSTEAFF. DNA of the CDR3: TGTGCCTGGACCCGCAGGGGGCGGAGCACTGAAGCTTTCTTT.

The chain recombines TRBV4-1 with TRBJ2-1; 11 bases agree with TRBD2. This CDR3 has 15 amino acids. CDR1 and CDR2 (germline): MGHRA, YSYEKL. The V gene end was trimmed by 5 bases and the J gene end by 8 bases; junction bases not matched to a gene: 8. In DNA, the CDR3 is TGCGCCAGCAGCTTGTCCGGGACTAGCGGACATGAGCAGTTCTTC. This encodes CASSLSGTSGHEQFF.

This rearrangement joins TRBV5-1 to TRBJ2-3; D is undetermined. With 0 bases removed from V and 0 bases from J, the gap between germline ends came to 5 bases. The CDR3 covers 14 residues. The germline V gene has CDR1 SGHRS and CDR2 YFSETQ. In DNA form, the CDR3 reads TGCGCCAGCAGCTTGGCTCTTAGCACAGATACGCAGTATTTT. It codes for CASSLALSTDTQYF. The full variable domain, rest sourced from reference TRBV5-1 and TRBJ2-3, is KAGVTQTPRYLIKTRGQQVTLSCSPISGHRSVSWYQQTPGQGLQFLFEYFSETQRNKGNFPGRFSGRQFSNSRSEMNVSTLELGDSALYLCASSLALSTDTQYFGPGTRLTVL.

The V gene is TRBV11-3, the J gene TRBJ1-1; D is unclear. CDR3 size: 16 residues. V lost 5 bases and J lost 0, with 16 bases in between. Germline V gene lookup returns CDR1 SGHNT and CDR2 YENEEA. The CDR3 nucleotides read TGTGCCAGCAGCCCCCCGGCGGTAACTATGAACACTGAAGCTTTCTTT. Encoded protein: CASSPPAVTMNTEAFF.

The chain links TRBV6-1 to TRBJ1-2, with 9 bases aligning to TRBD1. The CDR3 is 15 residues long. The germline gives CDR1 MNHNS, CDR2 SASEGT. V lost 4 bases and J lost 6; bases outside the gene matches: 9. DNA for the CDR3: TGTGCCAGCAGTGTGGGACAGGGAGTATGGGATGGCTACACCTTC. Protein: CASSVGQGVWDGYTF.

CDR3 DNA sequence: TGCGCCAGCAGCGGGGGCCTAGGAACGGGAGGACGGAATGAGCAGTTCTTC. Its translation is CASSGGLGTGGRNEQFF. The rearrangement uses TRBV5-1 and TRBJ2-1; TRBD2 might be the D (7 bases). Trimming pared 4 bases from V and 7 bases from J, leaving 24 bases between. Germline V CDR1 and CDR2: SGHRS, YFSETQ. This CDR3 is 17 amino acids long.

V gene TRBV9 combines with J gene TRBJ1-2; D is unresolved. Germline loops: CDR1 SGDLS, CDR2 YYNGEE. The CDR3 sequence is 15 residues long. The V end was cut by 3 bases, the J end by 2 bases, with 14 bases between. The CDR3 region is CASSAGMSINYGYTF. CDR3 in DNA: TGTGCCAGCAGCGCGGGGATGTCAATAAACTATGGCTACACCTTC. Supplemented by reference TRBV9 and TRBJ1-2, the full variable domain reads DSGVTQTPKHLITATGQRVTLRCSPRSGDLSVYWYQQSLDQGLQFLIQYYNGEERAKGNILERFSAQQFPDLHSELNLSSLELGDSALYFCASSAGMSINYGYTFGSGTRLTVV.

The rearrangement joins TRBV7-2 to TRBJ2-2; TRBD2 agrees at 14 bases. Trimming took 5 bases from V and 7 from J; bases not matched to a gene: 6. CDR1 is SGHTA and CDR2 is FQGNSA in the germline V gene. There are 16 residues in the CDR3. The CDR3 sequence: CASSPRLAGGRGELFF. CDR3 bases: TGTGCCAGCAGCCCCCGACTAGCGGGGGGGCGCGGGGAGCTGTTTTTT.

This chain links TRBV11-3 with TRBJ2-1; TRBD2 aligns across 8 bases. CDR3 length: 16 residues. CDR1 and CDR2 (germline): SGHNT, YENEEA. V was clipped by 5 bases and J by 5 bases; unmatched bases: 11. The CDR3: CASSTSRGGQDNEQFF. For the CDR3, the DNA is TGTGCCAGCAGCACGAGCCGGGGGGGCCAAGACAATGAGCAGTTCTTC.

The chain has TRBV18 and TRBJ1-3, with a weak D call TRBD1 (5 bases). Trimming shortened V by 2 bases and J by 7 bases, and 15 bases separated the two germline ends. The CDR3 contains 15 residues. Per the germline V gene, CDR1 is KGHSH and CDR2 is LQKENI. CDR3 sequence reads: CASSPSRDSRNTIYF. CDR3 DNA: TGTGCCAGCTCACCAAGCCGGGACTCCCGGAACACCATATATTTT.

CDR3 sequence (DNA): TGTGCCAGCAGCTCAAAACATTGGACTAGCGGGAGACGGGAGACCCAGTACTTC. Its translation is CASSSKHWTSGRRETQYF. V gene TRBV5-8 combines with J gene TRBJ2-5; 13 nucleotides match TRBD2. CDR1 and CDR2 from the germline V gene are SGHTS and YDEGEE. After removal of 3 bases from V and 5 bases from J, the junction contained 13 bases not matched to a gene. The CDR3 loop spans 18 amino acids.

This rearrangement joins TRBV9 to TRBJ1-4; TRBD1 might be the D (6 bases). The V end was cut by 3 bases, the J end by 8 bases, with 17 bases between. Germline CDR1 and CDR2: SGDLS and YYNGEE. The CDR3 is made up of 15 amino acids. The CDR3 sequence is CASSEGEWSGEKLFF. The CDR3 DNA reads as TGTGCCAGCAGCGAGGGGGAATGGAGTGGGGAAAAACTGTTTTTT.

The gene calls are TRBV30 and TRBJ2-6, with 8 nucleotides matching TRBD1. J lost 3 bases, V lost 5 bases, and 6 bases had no gene match. The CDR3 consists of 15 residues. Germline CDR1 reads GTSNPN; CDR2 reads SVGIG (reference sequence). CDR3 region: CAWGTGIGGANVLTF. The CDR3 coding sequence is TGTGCCTGGGGGACAGGAATAGGTGGGGCCAACGTCCTGACTTTC.

The chain joins TRBV6-1 to TRBJ2-3, with 9 bases lining up with TRBD1. The germline V gene encodes CDR1 MNHNS and CDR2 SASEGT. The CDR3 is made up of 19 amino acids. Unmatched junction bases numbered 13, after V lost 3 bases and J lost 0 bases. The CDR3 region is CASSDLGTGYVPSTDTQYF. The DNA of the CDR3 is TGTGCCAGCAGTGACCTCGGGACAGGGTATGTCCCTAGCACAGATACGCAGTATTTT.

CDR3 residues: CAWRWTGAGELFF. Here the CDR3 DNA reads TGTGCCTGGAGGTGGACAGGGGCCGGGGAGCTGTTTTTT. The rearrangement uses TRBV30 and TRBJ2-2; 9 bases fit TRBD1. The CDR3 is 13 residues long. CDR1 is GTSNPN, CDR2 SVGIG, per germline (reference sequence). V was pared by 3 bases and J by 6 bases, with 2 bases of the junction left unmatched.

V usage is TRBV5-4 and J usage is TRBJ2-5, with 7 bases aligning to TRBD1. The CDR3 runs 16 residues. CDR1 is SGHNT, CDR2 YYREEE, per germline (reference sequence). Trimming cost V 3 bases and J 0 bases; bases outside gene matches: 8. The CDR3 DNA reads as TGTGCCAGCAGCTCAAGGGGGCGTGGGTACCAAGAGACCCAGTACTTC. Its translation is CASSSRGRGYQETQYF.

This chain links TRBV4-1 with TRBJ1-2; 7 bases line up with TRBD1. With 5 bases clipped from V and 4 bases from J, the junction kept 13 bases outside the gene matches. Germline V gene sequence: CDR1 MGHRA, CDR2 YSYEKL. The CDR3 sequence is 16 residues long. The CDR3 DNA reads TGCGCCAGCAGCGTTATAATACAGGGGACGGGCTATGGCTACACCTTC. Its protein is CASSVIIQGTGYGYTF.

CDR3: CASSVWGDPYEQYF. In DNA, the CDR3 is TGTGCCAGCAGCGTATGGGGGGACCCGTACGAGCAGTACTTC. The chain joins TRBV9 to TRBJ2-7; D may be TRBD2 (6 bases). Germline V gene sequence: CDR1 SGDLS, CDR2 YYNGEE. V lost 1 base to trimming and J lost 4 bases, with 12 bases between them. The CDR3 contains 14 residues.

The rearrangement joins TRBV5-1 to TRBJ1-2, with TRBD1 matching over 7 bases. CDR1 SGHRS and CDR2 YFSETQ come from the germline V gene. V was clipped by 0 bases and J by 4 bases; unmatched bases: 3. The length of the CDR3 is 14 residues. The CDR3 DNA sequence: TGCGCCAGCAGCTTGGGAGAGGGGGCCTATGGCTACACCTTC. This sequence encodes CASSLGEGAYGYTF.

V and J are TRBV18 and TRBJ1-2, with TRBD1 matching 10 bases. The CDR3 is 15 amino acids. J was trimmed by 4 bases and V by 3 bases; bases with no gene match: 5. Looked up from germline, CDR1 is KGHSH and CDR2 is LQKENI. CDR3 coding DNA: TGTGCCAGCTCACCGGGGGACAGGGGAAGCTATGGCTACACCTTC. Protein sequence: CASSPGDRGSYGYTF.

The chain employs TRBV19 and TRBJ2-7; 11 positions match TRBD1. CDR3 size: 14 residues. Germline V gene lookup returns CDR1 LNHDA and CDR2 SQIVND (reference sequence). V was pared by 3 bases and J by 6 bases, with 4 bases of the junction left unmatched. The CDR3 spells CASSIGQGAPEQYF. The CDR3 bases are TGTGCCAGTAGTATCGGACAGGGGGCGCCCGAGCAGTACTTC.

V is TRBV11-2 and J is TRBJ2-2, with 12 bases that match TRBD2. The length of the CDR3 is 18 residues. Trimming removed 4 bases from V and 6 bases from J; junction bases left unmatched: 12. Germline V gene lookup returns CDR1 SGHAT and CDR2 FQNNGV. CDR3 sequence: CASSSGPLAGGWSGELFF. The CDR3 bases are TGTGCCAGCAGCTCGGGCCCACTAGCGGGAGGTTGGTCCGGGGAGCTGTTTTTT. Filled out from reference TRBV11-2 and TRBJ2-2, the complete variable domain reads EAGVAQSPRYKIIEKRQSVAFWCNPISGHATLYWYQQILGQGPKLLIQFQNNGVVDDSQLPKDRFSAERLKGVDSTLKIQPAKLEDSAVYLCASSSGPLAGGWSGELFFGEGSRLTVL.

The V call is TRBV29-1, the J call TRBJ1-1, with 7 bases lining up with TRBD1. The CDR3 sequence is 13 residues long. Losses at the gene ends were 7 bases for V and 3 bases for J; bases not matched to a gene: 8. Germline loops: CDR1 SQVTM, CDR2 ANQGSEA. The DNA of the CDR3 is TGCAGCGCCCCACAGGGGTTGGACACTGAAGCTTTCTTT. Protein: CSAPQGLDTEAFF.

The chain couples TRBV9 to TRBJ2-3, with 7 positions matching TRBD2. Losses at the gene ends were 0 bases for V and 9 bases for J; bases not matched to a gene: 4. The length of the CDR3 is 13 residues. Germline CDR1 reads SGDLS; CDR2 reads YYNGEE. In DNA form, the CDR3 reads TGTGCCAGCAGCGTAGACCCTAGCGGAACGCAGTATTTT. This translates into CASSVDPSGTQYF.

The rearrangement uses TRBV7-6 and TRBJ2-3; 7 nucleotides align to TRBD1. The CDR3 has 15 amino acids. The V gene end was trimmed by 4 bases and the J gene end by 6 bases; junction bases not matched to a gene: 10. Germline values: CDR1 SGHVS, CDR2 FNYEAQ. DNA for the CDR3: TGTGCCAGCAGCTCCAGTAAAGGGGGCATCGATACGCAGTATTTT. Its translation is CASSSSKGGIDTQYF.

The chain has TRBV7-2 and TRBJ2-6, with 7 bases lining up with TRBD2. There are 17 residues in the CDR3. CDR1 SGHTA and CDR2 FQGNSA come from the germline V gene. V gave up 2 bases and J gave up 2 bases; unmatched junction bases: 6. The CDR3 bases are TGTGCCAGCAGCTTATATACGGGAGGACCTGGGGCCAACGTCCTGACTTTC. Protein: CASSLYTGGPGANVLTF.

The chain is built from TRBV7-9 and TRBJ1-2; 7 bases are shared with TRBD1. The germline V gene has CDR1 SEHNR and CDR2 FQNEAQ (reference sequence). The trim removed 0 bases at V and 1 base at J, leaving 2 bases unmatched. This CDR3 region has 15 residues. DNA for the CDR3: TGTGCCAGCAGCTTAGCGACAGGGCTTAACTATGGCTACACCTTC. It specifies CASSLATGLNYGYTF.

V usage is TRBV2 and J usage is TRBJ1-3, with 7 bases fitting TRBD1. The germline V gene has CDR1 SNHLY and CDR2 FYNNEI. J lost 2 bases, V lost 3 bases, and 7 bases had no gene match. The CDR3 has 16 amino acids. CDR3 sequence: CASSEPTGRTGNTIYF. For the CDR3, the DNA is TGTGCCAGCAGTGAGCCGACAGGGCGTACTGGAAACACCATATATTTT.

Concerning this clone itself: The junction and the germline gene differ at one end; a read error may be behind it. Other DNA variants within this sample encode the same CDR3. This chain uses TRBV30 with TRBJ2-1; no reliable D call. CDR1 is GTSNPN, CDR2 SVGIG, per germline (reference sequence). CDR3 length equals 14 residues. The CDR3 DNA is TGTGCCTGGAAGTTGTCGAGCTCCGACAATGAGCAGTTCTTC. It translates to CAWKLSSSDNEQFF.

V is TRBV18 and J is TRBJ1-2; 11 nucleotides match TRBD1. The V segment lost 1 base and the J segment 8 bases; nucleotides outside the gene matches: 9. The CDR3 is 16 amino acids. Per germline, CDR1 KGHSH and CDR2 LQKENI. CDR3: CASSPLMGQGDRGYTF. For the CDR3, the DNA is TGTGCCAGCTCACCACTAATGGGACAGGGGGATCGCGGCTACACCTTC. The full variable domain, its missing parts supplied by reference TRBV18 and TRBJ1-2, is NAGVMQNPRHLVRRRGQEARLRCSPMKGHSHVYWYRQLPEEGLKFMVYLQKENIIDESGMPKERFSAEFPKEGPSILRIQQVVRGDSAAYFCASSPLMGQGDRGYTFGSGTRLTVV.